Presented here are 18 T cell receptor beta chains from one specimen sequenced in a study of molecular identifiers for immune sequencing clone quantification. TCRdb passed the PCR reads through MiXCR, listing each CDR3 protein once. The table includes hundreds of thousands of distinct CDR3 sequences, around 25% detected once. The sample taken for sequencing was naive CD8+ T cells from blood, with Jurkat cell RNA spiked in. The sample's subset: FACS-sorted CD8+CD4-CCR7+CD45RA+ naive T cells. These TCRs come from a human donor in good health. Some libraries in this study had Jurkat cell RNA spiked in.

This clonotype was counted ten times or more. The chain links TRBV5-4 to TRBJ2-7; 10 positions match TRBD1. The CDR3 loop spans 18 amino acids. The V and J ends lost 4 bases and 4 bases, in that order; junction bases with no gene match: 17. CDR1 is SGHNT and CDR2 is YYREEE in the germline V gene (reference sequence). DNA of the CDR3: TGTGCCAGCAGCCGGCCCGACTCCAACCGGGACAGGGGTTACGAGCAGTACTTC. This encodes CASSRPDSNRDRGYEQYF.

There are many counts of this clonotype. V usage is TRBV7-9 and J usage is TRBJ2-7; D is possibly TRBD2 (6 bases). Trimming cost V 10 bases and J 2 bases, with 18 bases left between them. Germline V gene sequence: CDR1 SEHNR, CDR2 FQNEAQ (reference sequence). This CDR3 region has 14 residues. DNA for the CDR3: TGTGCCACCCATATTCGGGGGAACCCCTACGAGCAGTACTTC. This codes for CATHIRGNPYEQYF.

In this sample, this clonotype turned up many times. The chain couples TRBV12-3 or TRBV12-4 to TRBJ1-5; D might be TRBD1 (6 bases). This CDR3 contains 13 residues. The V gene lost 7 bases and the J gene lost 3 bases, with 10 bases spanning the gap. CDR3 sequence: CASTPGDNQPQHF. In DNA form, the CDR3 reads TGTGCCAGCACTCCAGGGGACAATCAGCCCCAGCATTTT.

This clonotype was observed a single time. A much larger clonotype is one base distant, so this may be a read error. The chain has TRBV29-1 and TRBJ1-1; perhaps TRBD1 as D (6 bases). The CDR3 extends over 13 amino acids. Germline V gene lookup returns CDR1 SQVTM and CDR2 ANQGSEA. For the CDR3, the DNA is TGCAGCGTTGTTCAGGGGTTCGACACTGGAGCTTTCTTT. This codes for CSVVQGFDTGAFF. Drawing the rest from reference TRBV29-1 and TRBJ1-1, the complete variable domain is SAVISQKPSRDICQRGTSLTIQCQVDSQVTMMFWYRQQPGQSLTLIATANQGSEATYESGFVIDKFPISRPNLTFSTLTVSNMSPEDSSIYLCSVVQGFDTGAFFGQGTRLTVV.

This clonotype was counted between two and nine times. The genes are TRBV20-1 and TRBJ2-7; no definite D call. This CDR3 spans 14 amino acids. Trimming cost V 0 bases and J 1 base, with 10 bases left between them. Per the germline V gene, CDR1 is DFQATT and CDR2 is SNEGSKA (reference sequence). DNA for the CDR3: TGCAGTGCTAGAGATTTGGGGATTTCCTACGAGCAGTACTTC. This translates into CSARDLGISYEQYF.

At least ten counts were recorded for this clonotype. V is TRBV2 and J is TRBJ2-3, with 10 bases matching TRBD2. V was pared by 5 bases and J by 3 bases, with 8 bases of the junction left unmatched. The CDR3 spans 16 residues. Per germline, CDR1 SNHLY and CDR2 FYNNEI. In DNA, the CDR3 is TGTGCCAGCAGTCCCCAGCGGGAGGGCCGAACAGATACGCAGTATTTT. It translates to CASSPQREGRTDTQYF.

This clonotype was observed many times. This sequence joins TRBV4-1 and TRBJ1-1; tentatively, D is TRBD1 (5 bases). Germline CDR1 is MGHRA and CDR2 is YSYEKL. Between the trimmed V and J ends, which lost 1 base and 5 bases, there was a span of 11 bases. The CDR3 sequence is 14 residues long. For the CDR3, the DNA is TGCGCCAGCAGCCAAGTCGCGGGGCTGACTGAAGCTTTCTTT. Amino acid sequence: CASSQVAGLTEAFF.

This clonotype has a count of ten or more. The rearrangement uses TRBV12-3 or TRBV12-4 and TRBJ2-3; unclear D gene. The CDR3 sequence is 12 residues long. The V end lost 3 bases, the J end lost 5 bases, and 6 bases lay between the germline ends. The CDR3 coding sequence is TGTGCCAGCAGTTTCGTGGGAGATACGCAGTATTTT. Translating gives CASSFVGDTQYF.

V usage is TRBV5-6 and J usage is TRBJ2-5; TRBD2 aligns across 11 bases. The CDR3 contains 18 residues. The V segment lost 0 bases and the J segment 5 bases; nucleotides outside the gene matches: 12. Germline values: CDR1 SGHDT, CDR2 YYEEEE. CDR3 in DNA: TGTGCCAGCAGCTTGGAAGTCGGGACTAGCGGCGTAGGGGAGACCCAGTACTTC. Amino acids: CASSLEVGTSGVGETQYF.

This clonotype was seen ten or more times. This chain joins TRBV6-1 and TRBJ1-1; D is possibly TRBD1 (5 bases). This CDR3 is built from 12 residues. Trimming cost V 7 bases and J 3 bases, with 9 bases left between them. Germline assignment: CDR1 MNHNS and CDR2 SASEGT. DNA for the CDR3: TGTGCCAGCAAGGGACCCTACACTGAAGCTTTCTTT. Translation: CASKGPYTEAFF.

This clonotype was detected ten times or more. V gene TRBV7-2 combines with J gene TRBJ2-7; 9 bases agree with TRBD1. From germline, CDR1 is SGHTA and CDR2 FQGNSA. The CDR3 extends over 13 amino acids. With V trimmed by 9 bases and J by 3 bases, 6 bases remained unmatched. In DNA, the CDR3 is TGTGCCAGTAGCACAGGGGGCAGCTACGAGCAGTACTTC. Residues: CASSTGGSYEQYF.

The V and J genes are TRBV5-5 and TRBJ2-1; the match to TRBD2 covers 14 bases. CDR1 SGHKS and CDR2 YYEKEE come from the germline V gene (reference sequence). There are 18 residues in the CDR3. Trimming removed 1 base from V and 4 bases from J; junction bases left unmatched: 7. DNA of the CDR3: TGTGCCAGCAGCTTGATCGGGACTAGCGGGAGTAGGTACAATGAGCAGTTCTTC. Amino acid sequence: CASSLIGTSGSRYNEQFF.

The chain couples TRBV21-1 to TRBJ2-1; the table gives TRBD1 as D, unverified against the DNA. TRBV21-1 is reported as a pseudogene. The CDR3 has 13 residues. The CDR3 DNA reads TGTGCCAGCAGCTTCTTAGGAGCACACGGGGAGTTCTTC. It codes for CASSFLGAHGEFF.

This clonotype was found many times. V is TRBV30 and J is TRBJ2-3, with D uncertain. This CDR3 has 14 residues. V gave up 2 bases and J gave up 3 bases, with 12 bases separating them. Germline CDR1 and CDR2: GTSNPN and SVGIG (reference sequence). In nucleotides, the CDR3 is TGTGCCTGGAGTCGGGCAAAACTGACAGATACGCAGTATTTT. It yields the protein CAWSRAKLTDTQYF.

At least ten counts were recorded for this clonotype. The J gene is TRBJ2-7, the V gene TRBV28; the D is unclear. CDR3 length equals 15 residues. Trimming cost V 2 bases and J 0 bases, with 11 bases left between them. Germline CDR1 is MDHEN and CDR2 is SYDVKM. The CDR3: CASSLLGSPSYEQYF. The DNA of the CDR3 is TGTGCCAGCAGTTTACTGGGGTCTCCCTCCTACGAGCAGTACTTC.

In its sample, this clonotype was seen a few times. The chain has TRBV28 and TRBJ1-2, with no clear D. With 2 bases removed from V and 9 bases from J, the gap between germline ends came to 22 bases. Germline loops: CDR1 MDHEN, CDR2 SYDVKM. The CDR3 is made up of 16 amino acids. CDR3 nucleotides: TGTGCCAGCAGTTTACGTTCCGGGCCGCCGGTTCTTCGCTACACCTTC. This codes for CASSLRSGPPVLRYTF.

This clonotype has a count of ten or more. The rearrangement joins TRBV7-9 to TRBJ1-1; no reliable D call. CDR3 length equals 13 residues. CDR1 is SEHNR and CDR2 is FQNEAQ in the germline V gene (reference sequence). Trimming removed 5 bases at V and 7 bases at J, with 14 bases between. As DNA, the CDR3 is TGTGCCAGCAGCCCTGTTGTAAAGGATGAAGCTTTCTTT. This sequence encodes CASSPVVKDEAFF.

In this sample, this clonotype turned up many times. The chain couples TRBV7-6 to TRBJ1-3, with D possibly being TRBD1 (6 bases). V lost 3 bases to trimming and J lost 2 bases, with 17 bases between them. The germline gives CDR1 SGHVS, CDR2 FNYEAQ. This CDR3 spans 17 amino acids. The CDR3: CASSFYLTGVTGNTIYF. CDR3 coding DNA: TGTGCCAGCAGCTTCTACCTGACAGGCGTAACTGGAAACACCATATATTTT.